This T cell receptor beta chain originates from a study of response to subunit inactivated influenza vaccine. TCRdb analysed the RT-PCR reads with MiXCR anew, one entry per CDR3 protein. The sample has roughly 670,000 distinct CDR3 sequences; less than 15% are singletons. Study-level results: Each seasonal influenza vaccination recruits few new T cells, the authors suggested.

The V gene's germline CDR1 is LNHNV and CDR2 YYDKDF (reference sequence). V dropped 0 bases and J dropped 3; count of bases not matched to a gene: 2. The CDR3 extends over 15 amino acids. This clonotype was detected a few times. Its specificity is unknown. The receptor was isolated from a man in his fifties or sixties who received an inactivated influenza vaccine. Sequenced material: PBMCs from blood, taken 14 to 15 days before vaccination. V and J are TRBV15 and TRBJ2-7, with 10 bases identical to TRBD2. This CDR3 reads CATSRETSGVYEQYF. CDR3 nucleotides: TGTGCCACCAGCAGAGAAACTAGCGGGGTCTACGAGCAGTACTTC.